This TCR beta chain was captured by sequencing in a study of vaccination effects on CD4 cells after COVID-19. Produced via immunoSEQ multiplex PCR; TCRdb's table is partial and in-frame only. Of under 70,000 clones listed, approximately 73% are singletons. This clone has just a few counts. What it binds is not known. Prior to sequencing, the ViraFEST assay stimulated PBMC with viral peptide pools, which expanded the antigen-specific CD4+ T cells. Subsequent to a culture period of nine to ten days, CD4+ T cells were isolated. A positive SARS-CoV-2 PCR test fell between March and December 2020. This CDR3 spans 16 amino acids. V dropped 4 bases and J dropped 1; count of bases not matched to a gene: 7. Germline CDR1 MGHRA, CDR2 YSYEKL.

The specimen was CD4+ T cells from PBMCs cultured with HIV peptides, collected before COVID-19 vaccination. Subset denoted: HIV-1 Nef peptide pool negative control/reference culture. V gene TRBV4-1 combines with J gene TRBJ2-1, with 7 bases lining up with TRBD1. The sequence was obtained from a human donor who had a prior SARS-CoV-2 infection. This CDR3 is CASSLPWGQSYNEQFF. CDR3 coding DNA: TGCGCCAGCAGCCTACCGTGGGGACAGTCCTACAATGAGCAGTTCTTC.